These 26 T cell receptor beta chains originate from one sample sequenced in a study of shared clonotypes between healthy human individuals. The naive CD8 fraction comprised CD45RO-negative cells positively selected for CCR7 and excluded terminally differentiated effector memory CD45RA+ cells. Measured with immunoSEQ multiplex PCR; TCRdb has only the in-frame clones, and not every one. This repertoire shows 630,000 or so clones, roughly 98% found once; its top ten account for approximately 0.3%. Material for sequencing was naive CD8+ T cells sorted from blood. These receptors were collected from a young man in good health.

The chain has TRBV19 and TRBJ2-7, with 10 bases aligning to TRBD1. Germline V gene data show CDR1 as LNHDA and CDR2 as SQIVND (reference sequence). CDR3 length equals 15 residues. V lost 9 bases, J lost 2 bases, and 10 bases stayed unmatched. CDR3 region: CASQLGTGATYEQYF. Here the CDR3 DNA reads TGTGCCAGCCAATTGGGGACAGGGGCGACCTACGAGCAGTACTTC.

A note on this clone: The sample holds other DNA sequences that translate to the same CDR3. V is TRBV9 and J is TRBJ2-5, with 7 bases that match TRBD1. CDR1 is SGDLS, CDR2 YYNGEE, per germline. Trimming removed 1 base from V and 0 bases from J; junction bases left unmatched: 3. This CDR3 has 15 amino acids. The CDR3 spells CASSVSGTDQETQYF. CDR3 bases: TGTGCCAGCAGCGTATCCGGGACAGACCAAGAGACCCAGTACTTC.

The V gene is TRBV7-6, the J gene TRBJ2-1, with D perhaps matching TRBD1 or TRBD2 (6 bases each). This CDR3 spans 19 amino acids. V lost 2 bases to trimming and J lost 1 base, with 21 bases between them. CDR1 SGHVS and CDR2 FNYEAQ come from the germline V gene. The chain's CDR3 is CASSLSEGVGSGSYNEQFF. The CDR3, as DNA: TGTGCCAGCAGCTTAAGTGAGGGGGTCGGGAGCGGTTCCTACAATGAGCAGTTCTTC. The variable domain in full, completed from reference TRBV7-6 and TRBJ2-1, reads GAGVSQSPRYKVTKRGQDVALRCDPISGHVSLYWYRQALGQGPEFLTYFNYEAQQDKSGLPNDRFSAERPEGSISTLTIQRTEQRDSAMYRCASSLSEGVGSGSYNEQFFGPGTRLTVL.

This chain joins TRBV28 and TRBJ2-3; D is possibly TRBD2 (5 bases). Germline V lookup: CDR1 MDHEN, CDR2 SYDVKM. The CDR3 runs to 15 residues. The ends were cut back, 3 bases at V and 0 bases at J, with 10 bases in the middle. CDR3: CASSFSDTSTDTQYF. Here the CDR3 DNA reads TGTGCCAGCAGTTTTAGCGACACTAGCACAGATACGCAGTATTTT.

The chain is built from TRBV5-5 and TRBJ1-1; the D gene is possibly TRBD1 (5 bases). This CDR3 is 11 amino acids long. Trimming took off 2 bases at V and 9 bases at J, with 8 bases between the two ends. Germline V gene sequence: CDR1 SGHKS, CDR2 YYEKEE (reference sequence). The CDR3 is CASSFRDQAFF. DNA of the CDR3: TGTGCCAGCAGCTTCCGGGACCAAGCTTTCTTT.

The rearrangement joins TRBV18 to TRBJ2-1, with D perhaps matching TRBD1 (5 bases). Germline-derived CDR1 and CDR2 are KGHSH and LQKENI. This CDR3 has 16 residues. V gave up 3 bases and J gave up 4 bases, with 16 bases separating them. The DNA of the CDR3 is TGTGCCAGCTCACCCCCTAACAGGAGAGATTACAATGAGCAGTTCTTC. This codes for CASSPPNRRDYNEQFF.

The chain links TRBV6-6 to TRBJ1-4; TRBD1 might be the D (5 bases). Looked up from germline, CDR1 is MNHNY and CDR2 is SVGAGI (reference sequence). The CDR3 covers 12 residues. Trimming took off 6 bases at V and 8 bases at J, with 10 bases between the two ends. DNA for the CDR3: TGTGCCAGCAGGGATGAGGGGGAAAAACTGTTTTTT. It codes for CASRDEGEKLFF.

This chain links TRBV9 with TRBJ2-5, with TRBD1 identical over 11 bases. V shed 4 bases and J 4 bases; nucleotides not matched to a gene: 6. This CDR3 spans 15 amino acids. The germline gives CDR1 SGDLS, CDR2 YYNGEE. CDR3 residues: CASSIRTGGLETQYF. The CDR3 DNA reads TGTGCCAGCAGCATTAGGACAGGGGGCTTAGAGACCCAGTACTTC.

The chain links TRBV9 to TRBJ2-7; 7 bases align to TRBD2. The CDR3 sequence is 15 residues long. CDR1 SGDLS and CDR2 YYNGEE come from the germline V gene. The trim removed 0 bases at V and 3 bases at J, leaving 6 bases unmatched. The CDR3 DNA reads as TGTGCCAGCAGCGTAGGACTAGCTCCCGACTACGAGCAGTACTTC. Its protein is CASSVGLAPDYEQYF.

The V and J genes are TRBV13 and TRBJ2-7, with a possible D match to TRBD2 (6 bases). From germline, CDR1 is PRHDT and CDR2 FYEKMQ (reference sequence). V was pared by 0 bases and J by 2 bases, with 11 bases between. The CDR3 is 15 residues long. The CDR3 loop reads CASSLGGDLAYEQYF. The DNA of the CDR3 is TGTGCCAGCAGCTTAGGAGGGGACTTAGCCTACGAGCAGTACTTC.

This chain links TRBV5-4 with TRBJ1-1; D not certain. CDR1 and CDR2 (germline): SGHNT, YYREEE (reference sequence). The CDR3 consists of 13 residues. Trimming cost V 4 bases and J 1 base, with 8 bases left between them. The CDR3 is CASSQTENTEAFF. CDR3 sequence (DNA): TGTGCCAGCAGCCAGACGGAGAACACTGAAGCTTTCTTT.

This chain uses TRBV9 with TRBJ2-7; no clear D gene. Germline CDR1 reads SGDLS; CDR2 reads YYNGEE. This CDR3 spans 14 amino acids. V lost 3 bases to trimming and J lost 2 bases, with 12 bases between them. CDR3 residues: CASSENNAAYEQYF. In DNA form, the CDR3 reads TGTGCCAGCAGCGAAAATAACGCGGCCTACGAGCAGTACTTC.

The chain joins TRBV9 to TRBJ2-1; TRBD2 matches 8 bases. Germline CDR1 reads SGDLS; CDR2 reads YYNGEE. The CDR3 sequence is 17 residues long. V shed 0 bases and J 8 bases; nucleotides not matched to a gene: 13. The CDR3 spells CASSVGYLAGGMDEQFF. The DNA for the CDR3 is TGTGCCAGCAGCGTAGGGTATCTAGCGGGCGGAATGGATGAGCAGTTCTTC.

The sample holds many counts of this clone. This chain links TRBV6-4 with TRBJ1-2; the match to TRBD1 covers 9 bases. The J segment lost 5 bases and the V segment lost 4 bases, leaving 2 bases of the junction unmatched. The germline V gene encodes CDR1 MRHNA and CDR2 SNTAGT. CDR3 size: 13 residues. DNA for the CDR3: TGTGCCAGCAGTGGGGGACAGGGTTATGGCTACACCTTC. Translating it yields CASSGGQGYGYTF.

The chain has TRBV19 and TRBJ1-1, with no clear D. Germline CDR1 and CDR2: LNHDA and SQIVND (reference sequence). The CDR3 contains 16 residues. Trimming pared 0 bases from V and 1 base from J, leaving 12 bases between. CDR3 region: CASSIDLGQANTEAFF. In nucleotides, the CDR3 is TGTGCCAGTAGTATAGATCTTGGTCAGGCGAACACTGAAGCTTTCTTT.

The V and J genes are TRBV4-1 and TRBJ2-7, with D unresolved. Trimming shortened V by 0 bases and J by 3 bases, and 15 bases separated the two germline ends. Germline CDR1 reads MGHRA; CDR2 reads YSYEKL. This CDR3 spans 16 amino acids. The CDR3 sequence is CASSQDRQTLGYEQYF. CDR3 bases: TGCGCCAGCAGCCAAGACAGGCAGACTCTAGGCTACGAGCAGTACTTC.

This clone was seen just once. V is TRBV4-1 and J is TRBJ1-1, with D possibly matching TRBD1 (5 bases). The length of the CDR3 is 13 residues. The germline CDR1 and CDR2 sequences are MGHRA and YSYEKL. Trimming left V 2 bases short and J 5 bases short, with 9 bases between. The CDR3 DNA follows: TGCGCCAGCAGCCAATCTGGGGGGACTGAAGCTTTCTTT. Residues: CASSQSGGTEAFF.

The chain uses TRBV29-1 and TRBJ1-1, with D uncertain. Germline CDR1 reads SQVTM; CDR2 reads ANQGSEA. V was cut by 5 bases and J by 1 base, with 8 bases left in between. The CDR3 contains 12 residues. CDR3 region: CSVSPGNTEAFF. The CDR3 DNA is TGCAGCGTTTCCCCGGGGAACACTGAAGCTTTCTTT.

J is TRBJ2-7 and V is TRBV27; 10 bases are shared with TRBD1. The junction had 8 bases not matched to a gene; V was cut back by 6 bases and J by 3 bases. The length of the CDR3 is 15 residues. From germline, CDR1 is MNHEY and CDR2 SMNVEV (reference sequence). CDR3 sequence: CASSTAGQGIYEQYF. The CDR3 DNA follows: TGTGCCAGCAGCACTGCGGGACAGGGGATCTACGAGCAGTACTTC.

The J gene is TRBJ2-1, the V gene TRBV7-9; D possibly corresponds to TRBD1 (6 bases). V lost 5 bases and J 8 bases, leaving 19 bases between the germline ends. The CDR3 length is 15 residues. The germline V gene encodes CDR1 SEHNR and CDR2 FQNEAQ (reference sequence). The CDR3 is CASSGRRQAFDEQFF. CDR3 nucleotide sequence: TGTGCCAGCAGCGGTCGTCGACAGGCGTTTGATGAGCAGTTCTTC.

The CDR3 loop is CASSLAGTGGMNEQYF. CDR3 sequence (DNA): TGCGCCAGCAGCTTGGCCGGGACAGGGGGCATGAACGAGCAGTACTTC. The rearrangement uses TRBV5-1 and TRBJ2-7, with 12 bases fitting TRBD1. This CDR3 spans 16 amino acids. Trimming removed 0 bases from V and 5 bases from J; junction bases left unmatched: 6. Germline V gene data show CDR1 as SGHRS and CDR2 as YFSETQ.

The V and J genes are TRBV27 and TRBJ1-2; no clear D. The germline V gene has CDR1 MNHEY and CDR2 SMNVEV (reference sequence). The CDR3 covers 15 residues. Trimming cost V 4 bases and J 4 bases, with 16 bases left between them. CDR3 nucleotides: TGTGCCAGCAGTTCAAGACATCCATCGCCCTATGGCTACACCTTC. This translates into CASSSRHPSPYGYTF.

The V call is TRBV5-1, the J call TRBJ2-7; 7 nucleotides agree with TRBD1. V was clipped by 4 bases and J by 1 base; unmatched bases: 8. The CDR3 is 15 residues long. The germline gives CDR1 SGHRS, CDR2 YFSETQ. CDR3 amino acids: CASSATPGQSYEQYF. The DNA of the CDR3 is TGCGCCAGCAGCGCGACACCGGGACAGTCCTACGAGCAGTACTTC.

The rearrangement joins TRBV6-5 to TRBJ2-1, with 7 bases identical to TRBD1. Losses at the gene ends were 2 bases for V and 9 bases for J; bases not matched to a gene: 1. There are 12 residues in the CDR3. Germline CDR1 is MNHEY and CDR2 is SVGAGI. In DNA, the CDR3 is TGTGCCAGCAGTTACGACAGGGTTGAGCAGTTCTTC. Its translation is CASSYDRVEQFF.

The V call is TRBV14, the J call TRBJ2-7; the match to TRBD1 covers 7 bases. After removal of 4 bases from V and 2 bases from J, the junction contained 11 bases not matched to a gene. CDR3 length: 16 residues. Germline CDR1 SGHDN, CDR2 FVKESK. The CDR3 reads CASSPISGTEAYEQYF. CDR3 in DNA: TGTGCCAGCAGCCCGATATCCGGGACAGAGGCCTACGAGCAGTACTTC.

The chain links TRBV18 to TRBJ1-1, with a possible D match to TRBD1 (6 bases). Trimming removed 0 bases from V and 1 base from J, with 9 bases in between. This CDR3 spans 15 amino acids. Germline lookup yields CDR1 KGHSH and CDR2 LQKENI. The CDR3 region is CASSPPAGENTEAFF. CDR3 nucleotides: TGTGCCAGCTCACCACCGGCAGGGGAGAACACTGAAGCTTTCTTT.